One and the same sample provided the 10 T cell receptor beta chains below, sequenced in a study of T cell repertoires in cytomegalovirus infection. These receptors' targets are unknown. TCRdb re-derived calls from the reads in MiXCR, one entry per CDR3 protein. The sample holds about 920,000 distinct CDR3 sequences, around 32% seen once. Source: cultured CD8+ T cells from PBMCs, taken from culture after CMV antigen stimulation. The receptors stem from a human donor in good health (CMV status not recorded). Some clones in this sample may be carry-over from other donors' samples.

The rearrangement links TRBV6-5 to TRBJ2-7; D is perhaps TRBD1 (6 bases). Germline CDR1 reads MNHEY; CDR2 reads SVGAGI. The CDR3 length is 15 residues. V was cut by 4 bases and J by 5 bases, with 18 bases left in between. The chain's CDR3 is CASSFLHPDSHEQYF. The CDR3, as DNA: TGTGCCAGCAGTTTTCTCCATCCGGACAGCCACGAGCAGTACTTC.

This clonotype was seen a single time. This may be a read error, as it is one base from a much larger clone. The chain is built from TRBV12-3 or TRBV12-4 and TRBJ2-7; D is tentatively TRBD1 or TRBD2 (5 bases each). The CDR3 is 14 residues long. CDR3 bases: TGTACCAGCAGCCAGGGACGTCTTGTCTACGAGCAGTACTTC. Residues: CTSSQGRLVYEQYF.

J is TRBJ1-1 and V is TRBV7-9, with D unclear. The CDR3 sequence is 11 residues long. Per the germline V gene, CDR1 is SEHNR and CDR2 is FQNEAQ (reference sequence). Between the trimmed V and J ends, which lost 7 bases and 4 bases, there was a span of 7 bases. The CDR3 spells CASIDITEAFF. The CDR3 nucleotides are TGTGCCAGCATCGACATCACTGAAGCTTTCTTT.

The J gene is TRBJ1-2, the V gene TRBV7-6; a weak D match, TRBD1 (5 bases). Germline V gene lookup returns CDR1 SGHVS and CDR2 FNYEAQ. The CDR3 sequence is 14 residues long. Trimming cost V 5 bases and J 4 bases, with 14 bases left between them. The CDR3 loop reads CASSPEDKLYGYTF. DNA for the CDR3: TGTGCCAGCAGCCCAGAGGACAAACTCTATGGCTACACCTTC.

This chain joins TRBV20-1 and TRBJ2-4; D unresolved. The CDR3 totals 13 residues. The germline V and J ends were trimmed by 4 bases and 5 bases, with 12 bases remaining between them. Germline CDR1 DFQATT, CDR2 SNEGSKA (reference sequence). The CDR3 coding sequence is TGCAGTGCTAACACACCAACCGAAAACATTCAGTACTTC. Translating it yields CSANTPTENIQYF.

This clonotype was detected a few times. The V and J genes are TRBV13 and TRBJ2-7; D is perhaps TRBD2 (5 bases). Trimming removed 5 bases at V and 7 bases at J, with 15 bases between. Germline lookup yields CDR1 PRHDT and CDR2 FYEKMQ (reference sequence). The CDR3 spans 13 residues. The CDR3, as DNA: TGTGCCAGCAGCGCCGTAGGACTCGAAGAGCAGTACGTC. Protein product: CASSAVGLEEQYV.

This chain joins TRBV7-3 and TRBJ2-6; D is possibly TRBD1 or TRBD2 (6 bases each). Per germline, CDR1 SGHTA and CDR2 FQGTGA. This CDR3 contains 17 residues. The germline V and J ends were trimmed by 2 bases and 3 bases, with 14 bases remaining between them. The CDR3 loop reads CASSLGGGYYGANVLTF. The CDR3 DNA reads as TGTGCCAGCAGCTTAGGAGGGGGTTATTATGGGGCCAACGTCCTGACTTTC.

V usage is TRBV9 and J usage is TRBJ2-7, with D perhaps matching TRBD1 (6 bases). Trimming removed 4 bases from V and 4 bases from J, with 15 bases in between. The CDR3 is made up of 14 amino acids. Germline V gene lookup returns CDR1 SGDLS and CDR2 YYNGEE. CDR3 coding DNA: TGTGCCAGCAGCCCAAGGGGGATCCGATACGAGCAGTACGTC. This codes for CASSPRGIRYEQYV.

The rearrangement joins TRBV27 to TRBJ1-2; no clear D gene. Trimming pared 6 bases from V and 4 bases from J, leaving 18 bases between. The CDR3 contains 15 residues. Germline V gene lookup returns CDR1 MNHEY and CDR2 SMNVEV (reference sequence). This CDR3 reads CASSPRAPRIYGYTF. The CDR3 region has the DNA TGTGCCAGCAGCCCTCGGGCCCCTCGAATCTATGGCTACACCTTC.

The chain joins TRBV7-6 to TRBJ1-5; no clear D. The CDR3 is 16 residues long. Trimming removed 1 base from V and 5 bases from J, with 15 bases in between. From germline, CDR1 is SGHVS and CDR2 FNYEAQ. The CDR3 DNA reads as TGTGCCAGCAGCTTAGAGGCGACACAAGGACATCAGCCCCAGCATTTT. This gives the protein CASSLEATQGHQPQHF. The full variable domain, completed using reference TRBV7-6 and TRBJ1-5, is GAGVSQSPRYKVTKRGQDVALRCDPISGHVSLYWYRQALGQGPEFLTYFNYEAQQDKSGLPNDRFSAERPEGSISTLTIQRTEQRDSAMYRCASSLEATQGHQPQHFGDGTRLSIL.